The 31 T cell receptor beta chains below were found in one sample sequenced in a study of T-cell reconstitution after alpha-beta-depleted transplantation in children (dated by TCRdb to 2016 to 2017). This sample's treatment or condition label indicates: allogeneic hematopoietic cell transplantation with graft depleted of TCRalphabeta T cells and CD19 B cells. Preparation of the library involved PCR. Sequencing used an Illumina HiSeq 2500. Molecular barcoding was employed in the preparation of TCR libraries, with unique molecular identifiers being used to normalize TCRbeta repertoire quantification. Starting from the raw public reads, TCRdb applied fastp trimming at Q25, assembled clones with MiXCR and retained in-frame beta chains. Identical CDR3 protein sequences are pooled into one entry, listed with their most common genes and DNA. This sample gives around 450,000 distinct CDR3 sequences in total; approximately 41% of them show up just once. About 30% of the sample lies in the top ten.

The source was PBMCs, collected before TCRalphabeta/CD19-depleted stem cell transplant. The receptors originated from a girl aged 2-10 years with aplastic anemia, due to receive a stem cell transplant.

This chain uses TRBV5-1 with TRBJ1-1; TRBD1 is a possible D gene (6 bases). Germline CDR1 is SGHRS and CDR2 is YFSETQ. This CDR3 region has 15 residues. V was clipped by 1 base and J by 1 base, with 11 bases between them. CDR3 sequence (DNA): TGCGCCAGCAGCTTGAGCAGGGGACCGAACACTGAAGCTTTCTTT. Translated: CASSLSRGPNTEAFF.

The rearrangement links TRBV5-5 to TRBJ2-1; either TRBD1 or TRBD2 may fit D (5 bases each). Germline V gene lookup returns CDR1 SGHKS and CDR2 YYEKEE (reference sequence). V shed 3 bases and J shed 9 bases, with 22 bases lying between them. This CDR3 has 16 residues. CDR3 coding DNA: TGTGCCAGCAGCTCGCCATGGTTCTCGGGTGGGGGTGAGCAGTTCTTC. Encoded protein: CASSSPWFSGGGEQFF. Full variable domain (rest looked up from reference TRBV5-5 and TRBJ2-1): DAGVTQSPTHLIKTRGQQVTLRCSPISGHKSVSWYQQVLGQGPQFIFQYYEKEERGRGNFPDRFSARQFPNYSSELNVNALLLGDSALYLCASSSPWFSGGGEQFFGPGTRLTVL.

This clonotype was seen repeatedly, ten times or more. One end of the junction fails to match germline, which may point to a read error. The chain couples TRBV20-1 to TRBJ2-4, with TRBD2 identical over 7 bases. The germline CDR1 and CDR2 sequences are DFQATT and SNEGSKA (reference sequence). The CDR3 runs to 14 residues. The CDR3 DNA is TGCAGTGCCTGGGGCGCGGGAGCCAGAAACATTCAGTACTTC. As protein: CSAWGAGARNIQYF.

This clonotype was counted at least ten times. V usage is TRBV20-1 and J usage is TRBJ2-5; D uncertain. The germline gives CDR1 DFQATT, CDR2 SNEGSKA (reference sequence). The germline V and J ends were trimmed by 5 bases and 2 bases, with 3 bases remaining between them. This CDR3 contains 10 residues. The CDR3 here is CSAAQETQYF. The CDR3, as DNA: TGCAGTGCTGCTCAAGAGACCCAGTACTTC.

The rearrangement joins TRBV20-1 to TRBJ1-1; no definite D call. Germline CDR1 is DFQATT and CDR2 is SNEGSKA (reference sequence). The CDR3 contains 13 residues. V dropped 0 bases and J dropped 8 bases, with 13 bases sitting between them. CDR3 residues: CSARDLLGVEAFF. The CDR3 DNA is TGCAGTGCTAGAGATCTGCTTGGAGTCGAAGCTTTCTTT.

The chain uses TRBV20-1 and TRBJ2-7; the match to TRBD2 covers 11 bases. The V gene's germline CDR1 is DFQATT and CDR2 SNEGSKA (reference sequence). CDR3 size: 14 residues. The V segment lost 0 bases and the J segment 3 bases; nucleotides outside the gene matches: 1. The CDR3 reads CSARDLAGGYEQYF. The DNA for the CDR3 is TGCAGTGCTAGAGATCTAGCGGGAGGCTACGAGCAGTACTTC.

In its sample, this clonotype was seen a few times. The rearrangement uses TRBV18 and TRBJ2-7, with TRBD2 identical over 9 bases. In germline, CDR1 is KGHSH, CDR2 LQKENI. Unmatched junction bases numbered 3, after V lost 6 bases and J lost 3 bases. The length of the CDR3 is 13 residues. The CDR3 region has the DNA TGTGCCAGCTCTTATAGCGGGAGCTACGAGCAGTACTTC. Translated, it gives CASSYSGSYEQYF.

This chain joins TRBV3-1 and TRBJ2-1, with 8 bases aligning to TRBD2. From germline, CDR1 is LGHDT and CDR2 YNNKEL (reference sequence). V lost 0 bases to trimming and J lost 5 bases; unmatched junction nucleotides: 6. The CDR3 loop spans 16 amino acids. DNA for the CDR3: TGTGCCAGCAGCCAAGAATTAACTAGCGGTAACAATGAGCAGTTCTTC. Protein sequence: CASSQELTSGNNEQFF.

V is TRBV12-3 or TRBV12-4 and J is TRBJ1-4; D is uncertain. This CDR3 has 13 residues. Trimming removed 5 bases from V and 8 bases from J, with 12 bases in between. CDR3 region: CASSLSSGEKLFF. CDR3 bases: TGTGCCAGCAGTCTTAGTTCGGGCGAAAAACTGTTTTTT.

CDR3 nucleotide sequence: TGCGCCAGCAGCTTGGGTGGACAGGGAATCGGGATTTCCTACGAGCAGTACTTC. Amino acid sequence: CASSLGGQGIGISYEQYF. V is TRBV5-1 and J is TRBJ2-7; 8 nucleotides align to TRBD1. J was trimmed by 1 base and V by 0 bases; bases with no gene match: 12. CDR1 is SGHRS, CDR2 YFSETQ, per germline. The CDR3 consists of 18 residues. Looking up the rest from reference TRBV5-1 and TRBJ2-7 gives the full variable domain: KAGVTQTPRYLIKTRGQQVTLSCSPISGHRSVSWYQQTPGQGLQFLFEYFSETQRNKGNFPGRFSGRQFSNSRSEMNVSTLELGDSALYLCASSLGGQGIGISYEQYFGPGTRLTVT.

The gene calls are TRBV7-2 and TRBJ2-1; 11 bases line up with TRBD2. The germline CDR1 and CDR2 sequences are SGHTA and FQGNSA. The trim removed 2 bases at V and 8 bases at J, leaving 8 bases unmatched. The CDR3 has 16 amino acids. The CDR3 DNA is TGTGCCAGCAGCTTAACTAGCGGGAGTCTCCGGGATGAGCAGTTCTTC. This sequence encodes CASSLTSGSLRDEQFF. Full variable domain (rest looked up from reference TRBV7-2 and TRBJ2-1): GAGVSQSPSNKVTEKGKDVELRCDPISGHTALYWYRQSLGQGLEFLIYFQGNSAPDKSGLPSDRFSAERTGGSVSTLTIQRTQQEDSAVYLCASSLTSGSLRDEQFFGPGTRLTVL.

V is TRBV7-2 and J is TRBJ2-3, with D possibly matching TRBD1 (5 bases). CDR1 SGHTA and CDR2 FQGNSA come from the germline V gene. Trimming removed 4 bases at V and 2 bases at J, with 16 bases between. CDR3 length equals 16 residues. CDR3 sequence (DNA): TGTGCCAGCAGCTCCCCCCCCGGCAGGGCCACAGATACGCAGTATTTT. It specifies CASSSPPGRATDTQYF.

The gene calls are TRBV20-1 and TRBJ2-3; no definite D call. Germline-derived CDR1 and CDR2 are DFQATT and SNEGSKA (reference sequence). V lost 0 bases and J lost 5, with 12 bases in between. The CDR3 runs to 14 residues. In nucleotides, the CDR3 is TGCAGTGCTAGAGAATACGGGCAGTTAGATACGCAGTATTTT. It codes for CSAREYGQLDTQYF.

V is TRBV15 and J is TRBJ2-1; a weak D match, TRBD2 (5 bases). Germline lookup yields CDR1 LNHNV and CDR2 YYDKDF (reference sequence). V was clipped by 1 base and J by 0 bases, with 16 bases between them. The CDR3 consists of 18 residues. CDR3 protein: CATSRVRSFTSSYNEQFF. In nucleotides, the CDR3 is TGTGCCACCAGCAGAGTTCGGAGTTTCACTAGCTCCTACAATGAGCAGTTCTTC.

This chain uses TRBV12-3 or TRBV12-4 with TRBJ2-1, with D maybe TRBD2 (6 bases). Trimming took 3 bases from V and 0 from J, leaving 18 bases between them. The CDR3 is made up of 18 amino acids. This CDR3 is CASSFTPLLADSYNEQFF. The CDR3 nucleotides read TGTGCCAGCAGTTTTACCCCCCTCTTAGCGGACTCCTACAATGAGCAGTTCTTC.

This rearrangement joins TRBV29-1 to TRBJ2-1; D not certain. Trimming took off 5 bases at V and 8 bases at J, with 13 bases between the two ends. The germline V gene has CDR1 SQVTM and CDR2 ANQGSEA. CDR3 length: 12 residues. CDR3 in DNA: TGCAGCGTTCTGGCAGGCGGCGATGAGCAGTTCTTC. Protein sequence: CSVLAGGDEQFF.

This clonotype was detected ten times or more. The chain is built from TRBV20-1 and TRBJ2-5; D gene uncertain. This CDR3 contains 14 residues. In germline, CDR1 is DFQATT, CDR2 SNEGSKA (reference sequence). Trimming stripped 0 bases from V and 0 bases from J, with 8 bases between. In DNA, the CDR3 is TGCAGTGCTAGAGATCTTGGGAACCAAGAGACCCAGTACTTC. This codes for CSARDLGNQETQYF.

This clonotype was observed once. The J gene is TRBJ2-1, the V gene TRBV12-3 or TRBV12-4, with TRBD2 matching over 10 bases. V lost 6 bases, J lost 5 bases, and 7 bases stayed unmatched. The CDR3 is made up of 15 amino acids. The CDR3 reads CASRLLAGANNEQFF. The CDR3 DNA is TGTGCCAGCAGGTTGCTAGCGGGAGCGAACAATGAGCAGTTCTTC.

The rearrangement joins TRBV20-1 to TRBJ2-7, with 7 nucleotides matching TRBD2. The CDR3 is 15 residues long. CDR1 and CDR2 from the germline V gene are DFQATT and SNEGSKA (reference sequence). V was pared by 0 bases and J by 4 bases, with 9 bases of the junction left unmatched. CDR3 in DNA: TGCAGTGCTAGAGATGGAACTAGCGTTAAATACGAGCAGTACTTC. This translates into CSARDGTSVKYEQYF.

This clonotype was counted between two and nine times. The V and J genes are TRBV20-1 and TRBJ2-4; 11 positions agree with TRBD2. With 5 bases clipped from V and 11 bases from J, the junction kept 2 bases outside the gene matches. CDR3 size: 11 residues. CDR1 DFQATT and CDR2 SNEGSKA come from the germline V gene (reference sequence). CDR3 residues: CSAETSGVQYF. CDR3 sequence (DNA): TGCAGTGCTGAGACTAGCGGGGTTCAGTACTTC.

The CDR3 protein is CASSLWGQGPDTQYF. DNA of the CDR3: TGTGCCAGCAGTTTATGGGGACAGGGTCCAGATACGCAGTATTTT. This rearrangement joins TRBV27 to TRBJ2-3; 9 bases match TRBD1. With 1 base clipped from V and 4 bases from J, the junction kept 3 bases outside the gene matches. Germline CDR1 MNHEY, CDR2 SMNVEV (reference sequence). The CDR3 runs 15 residues.

The chain employs TRBV5-1 and TRBJ2-5; 8 positions match TRBD1. V trimming: 4 bases; J trimming: 5 bases; junction bases outside the gene matches: 10. The germline CDR1 and CDR2 sequences are SGHRS and YFSETQ. The CDR3 runs to 15 residues. Here the CDR3 reads CASSPGGAGGETQYF. CDR3 DNA: TGCGCCAGCAGCCCAGGAGGGGCAGGGGGCGAGACCCAGTACTTC.

The table lists this clonotype with a few counts. The J gene is TRBJ2-1, the V gene TRBV30, with no clear D. There are 11 residues in the CDR3. Looked up from germline, CDR1 is GTSNPN and CDR2 is SVGIG (reference sequence). Trimming stripped 0 bases from V and 8 bases from J, with 5 bases between. The CDR3 DNA reads as TGTGCCTGGAGTGTAGTGGATGAGCAGTTCTTC. Translation gives CAWSVVDEQFF. Full variable domain (outside the CDR3, taken from reference TRBV30 and TRBJ2-1): SQTIHQWPATLVQPVGSPLSLECTVEGTSNPNLYWYRQAAGRGLQLLFYSVGIGQISSEVPQNLSASRPQDRQFILSSKKLLLSDSGFYLCAWSVVDEQFFGPGTRLTVL.

This chain joins TRBV7-9 and TRBJ2-2, with 8 bases lining up with TRBD1. The CDR3 spans 17 residues. V trimming: 1 base; J trimming: 1 base; junction bases outside the gene matches: 5. Germline V gene data show CDR1 as SEHNR and CDR2 as FQNEAQ (reference sequence). CDR3 nucleotides: TGTGCCAGCAGCTTAGTGGACAGGGCCTTGAACACCGGGGAGCTGTTTTTT. Protein: CASSLVDRALNTGELFF.

The rearrangement joins TRBV7-6 to TRBJ2-1, with 8 bases matching TRBD2. The ends lost 0 bases at V and 7 bases at J; junction bases unmatched: 5. In germline, CDR1 is SGHVS, CDR2 FNYEAQ. CDR3 length: 15 residues. CDR3 amino acids: CASSLAREGLNEQFF. CDR3 nucleotide sequence: TGTGCCAGCAGCTTAGCCCGGGAGGGGCTAAATGAGCAGTTCTTC.

The rearrangement links TRBV4-1 to TRBJ2-1; TRBD2 aligns across 12 bases. Germline lookup yields CDR1 MGHRA and CDR2 YSYEKL. With V trimmed by 4 bases and J by 3 bases, 7 bases remained unmatched. This CDR3 is 17 amino acids long. The DNA of the CDR3 is TGCGCCAGCAGCCGAGGATCTAGCGGGGGGGGCTACAATGAGCAGTTCTTC. Translated, it gives CASSRGSSGGGYNEQFF.

This chain links TRBV28 with TRBJ2-6; D unresolved. Germline CDR1 reads MDHEN; CDR2 reads SYDVKM. The CDR3 length is 15 residues. V gave up 2 bases and J gave up 2 bases, with 7 bases separating them. The CDR3 sequence: CASSLRQTGANVLTF. CDR3 nucleotides: TGTGCCAGCAGTTTAAGGCAGACTGGGGCCAACGTCCTGACTTTC.

Ten or more counts support this clonotype. The chain joins TRBV7-2 to TRBJ1-2, with TRBD1 identical over 7 bases. Germline-derived CDR1 and CDR2 are SGHTA and FQGNSA. The ends lost 6 bases at V and 7 bases at J; junction bases unmatched: 8. This CDR3 is built from 13 residues. CDR3 residues: CASSKGAAFGYTF. The CDR3 bases are TGTGCCAGCAGTAAGGGGGCGGCTTTTGGCTACACCTTC.

This clonotype came up once. Its ends do not fully match the called genes, so a read error is possible. The rearrangement uses TRBV9 and TRBJ2-1; D is possibly TRBD1 (5 bases). Germline V gene data show CDR1 as SGDLS and CDR2 as YYNGEE. CDR3 length equals 14 residues. The CDR3 DNA reads as TGTGCCAGCAGCACCTCAGGGTCCTGCAATGAGCAGTTCTTC. Translated: CASSTSGSCNEQFF.

The gene calls are TRBV7-2 and TRBJ2-1; a weak D match, TRBD1 (7 bases). The germline V and J ends were trimmed by 5 bases and 7 bases, with 21 bases remaining between them. The CDR3 is 16 residues long. Germline V CDR1 and CDR2: SGHTA, FQGNSA. The CDR3 DNA reads TGTGCCAGCAGCCCGTCGGTCGCAGGGGGGAAAAATGAGCAGTTCTTC. Its translation: CASSPSVAGGKNEQFF.

The CDR3 DNA reads TGTGCCACCAGCAGAGAGCTAGCGCGAAAAGAGACCCAGTACTTC. It specifies CATSRELARKETQYF. The genes are TRBV15 and TRBJ2-5; maybe TRBD2 (6 bases). The CDR3 covers 15 residues. The germline V gene encodes CDR1 LNHNV and CDR2 YYDKDF (reference sequence). Between the trimmed V and J ends, which lost 0 bases and 3 bases, there was a span of 11 bases.